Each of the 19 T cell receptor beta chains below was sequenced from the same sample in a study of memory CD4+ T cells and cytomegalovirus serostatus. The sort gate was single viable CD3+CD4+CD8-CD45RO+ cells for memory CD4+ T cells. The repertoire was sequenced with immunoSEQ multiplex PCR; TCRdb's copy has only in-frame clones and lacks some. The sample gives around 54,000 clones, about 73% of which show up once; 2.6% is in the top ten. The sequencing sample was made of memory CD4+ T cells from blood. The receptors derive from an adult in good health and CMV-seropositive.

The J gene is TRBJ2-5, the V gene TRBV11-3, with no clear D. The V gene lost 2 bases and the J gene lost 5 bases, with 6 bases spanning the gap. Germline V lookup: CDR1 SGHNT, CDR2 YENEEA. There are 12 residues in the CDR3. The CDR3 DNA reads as TGTGCCAGCAGCTTATCTCCGGAGACCCAGTACTTC. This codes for CASSLSPETQYF. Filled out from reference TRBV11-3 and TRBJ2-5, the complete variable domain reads EAGVVQSPRYKIIEKKQPVAFWCNPISGHNTLYWYLQNLGQGPELLIRYENEEAVDDSQLPKDRFSAERLKGVDSTLKIQPAELGDSAVYLCASSLSPETQYFGPGTRLLVL.

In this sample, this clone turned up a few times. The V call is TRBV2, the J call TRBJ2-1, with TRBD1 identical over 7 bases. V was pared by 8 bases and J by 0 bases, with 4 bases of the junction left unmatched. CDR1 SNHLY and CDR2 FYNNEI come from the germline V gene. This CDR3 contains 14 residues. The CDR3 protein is CASVRDSSYNEQFF. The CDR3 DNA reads TGTGCCAGCGTCCGGGACAGCTCCTACAATGAGCAGTTCTTC.

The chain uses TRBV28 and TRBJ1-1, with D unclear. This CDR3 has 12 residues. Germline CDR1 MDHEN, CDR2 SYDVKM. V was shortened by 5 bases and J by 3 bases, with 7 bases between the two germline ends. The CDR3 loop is CASSGLYTEAFF. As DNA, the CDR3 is TGTGCCAGCAGTGGACTGTACACTGAAGCTTTCTTT.

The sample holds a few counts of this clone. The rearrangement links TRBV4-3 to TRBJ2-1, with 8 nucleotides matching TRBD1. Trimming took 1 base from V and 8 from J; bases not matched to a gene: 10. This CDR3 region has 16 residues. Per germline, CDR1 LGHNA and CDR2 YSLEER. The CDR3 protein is CASSQAGDRGYDEQFF. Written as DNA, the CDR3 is TGCGCCAGCAGCCAAGCGGGAGACAGGGGCTATGATGAGCAGTTCTTC.

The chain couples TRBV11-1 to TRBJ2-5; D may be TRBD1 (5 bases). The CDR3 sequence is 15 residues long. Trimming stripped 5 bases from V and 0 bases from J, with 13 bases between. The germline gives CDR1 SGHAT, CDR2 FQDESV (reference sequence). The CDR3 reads CASSPLDSDQETQYF. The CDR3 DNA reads TGTGCCAGCAGCCCCTTAGACAGCGACCAAGAGACCCAGTACTTC. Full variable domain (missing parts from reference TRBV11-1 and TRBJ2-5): EAEVAQSPRYKITEKSQAVAFWCDPISGHATLYWYRQILGQGPELLVQFQDESVVDDSQLPKDRFSAERLKGVDSTLKIQPAELGDSAMYLCASSPLDSDQETQYFGPGTRLLVL.

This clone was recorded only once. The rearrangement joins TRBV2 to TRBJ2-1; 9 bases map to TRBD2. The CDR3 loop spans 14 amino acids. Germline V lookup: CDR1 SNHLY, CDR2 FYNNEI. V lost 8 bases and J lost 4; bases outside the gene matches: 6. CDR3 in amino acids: CASVSGRAYNEQFF. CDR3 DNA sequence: TGTGCCAGCGTTAGCGGGAGAGCGTACAATGAGCAGTTCTTC.

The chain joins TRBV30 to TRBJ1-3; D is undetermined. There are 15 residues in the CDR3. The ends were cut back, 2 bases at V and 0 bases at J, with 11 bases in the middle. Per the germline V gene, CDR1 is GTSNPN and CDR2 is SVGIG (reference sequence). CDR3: CAWSSTGLSGNTIYF. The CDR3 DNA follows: TGTGCCTGGAGTTCGACGGGCCTCTCTGGAAACACCATATATTTT.

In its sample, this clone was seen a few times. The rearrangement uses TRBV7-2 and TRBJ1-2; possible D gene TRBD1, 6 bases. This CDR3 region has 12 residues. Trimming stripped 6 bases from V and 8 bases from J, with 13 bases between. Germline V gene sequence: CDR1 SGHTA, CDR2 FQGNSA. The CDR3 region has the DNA TGTGCCAGCAGAGGAGGGGGGAACGGCTACACCTTC. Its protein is CASRGGGNGYTF.

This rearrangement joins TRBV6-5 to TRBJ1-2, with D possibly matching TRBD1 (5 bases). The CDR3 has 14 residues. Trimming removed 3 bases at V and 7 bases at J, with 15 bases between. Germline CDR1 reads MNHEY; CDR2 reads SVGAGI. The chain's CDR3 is CASSYFGRAGGYTF. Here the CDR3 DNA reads TGTGCCAGCAGTTATTTTGGCAGGGCGGGTGGCTACACCTTC.

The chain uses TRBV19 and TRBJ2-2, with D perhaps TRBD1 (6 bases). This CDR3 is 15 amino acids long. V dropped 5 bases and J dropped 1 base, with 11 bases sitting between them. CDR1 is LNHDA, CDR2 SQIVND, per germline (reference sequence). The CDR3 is CASSRTAQNTGELFF. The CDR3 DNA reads TGTGCCAGTAGTCGGACAGCACAGAACACCGGGGAGCTGTTTTTT. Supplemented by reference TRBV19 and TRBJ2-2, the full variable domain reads DGGITQSPKYLFRKEGQNVTLSCEQNLNHDAMYWYRQDPGQGLRLIYYSQIVNDFQKGDIAEGYSVSREKKESFPLTVTSAQKNPTAFYLCASSRTAQNTGELFFGEGSRLTVL.

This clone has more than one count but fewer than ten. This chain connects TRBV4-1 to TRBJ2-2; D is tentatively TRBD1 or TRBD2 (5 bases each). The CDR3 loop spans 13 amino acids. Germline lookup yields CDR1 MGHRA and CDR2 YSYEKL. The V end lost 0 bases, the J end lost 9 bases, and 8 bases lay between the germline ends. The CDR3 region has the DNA TGCGCCAGCAGCCAAGATCGGGGCCGGGAGCTGTTTTTT. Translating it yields CASSQDRGRELFF.

CDR3 bases: TGTGCCAGCAGCTTAGGACTAGGGGGACCAGAGACCCAGTACTTC. It encodes CASSLGLGGPETQYF. The chain recombines TRBV7-9 with TRBJ2-5, with D possibly being TRBD1 or TRBD2 (6 bases each). In germline, CDR1 is SEHNR, CDR2 FQNEAQ (reference sequence). V was pared by 1 base and J by 4 bases, with 13 bases between. This CDR3 spans 15 amino acids.

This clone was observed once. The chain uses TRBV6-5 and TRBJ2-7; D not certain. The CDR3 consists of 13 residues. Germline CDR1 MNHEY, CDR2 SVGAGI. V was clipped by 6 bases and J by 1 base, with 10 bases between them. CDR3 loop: CASRPGSSYEQYV. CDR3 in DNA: TGTGCCAGCAGACCCGGATCGTCCTACGAGCAGTACGTC.

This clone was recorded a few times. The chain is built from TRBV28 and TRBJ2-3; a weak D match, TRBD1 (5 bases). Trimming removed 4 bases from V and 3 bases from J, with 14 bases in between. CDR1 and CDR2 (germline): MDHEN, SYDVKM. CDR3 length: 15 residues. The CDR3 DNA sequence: TGTGCCAGCAGTTGGCAGGGATTATCAACAGATACGCAGTATTTT. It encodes CASSWQGLSTDTQYF.

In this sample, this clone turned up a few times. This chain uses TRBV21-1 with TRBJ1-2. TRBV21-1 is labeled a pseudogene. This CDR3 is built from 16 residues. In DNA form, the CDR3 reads TGTGCCAGCAGCAAAGCACGGGCCTCATCCGACTATGGCTACACCTTC. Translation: CASSKARASSDYGYTF.

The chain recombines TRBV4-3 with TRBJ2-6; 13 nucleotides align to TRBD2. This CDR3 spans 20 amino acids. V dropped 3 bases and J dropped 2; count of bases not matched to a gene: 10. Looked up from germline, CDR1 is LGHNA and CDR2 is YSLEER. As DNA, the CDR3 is TGCGCCAGCAGCCAGGCGCCGGGACTAGCGGGAAGGACTGGGGCCAACGTCCTGACTTTC. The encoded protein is CASSQAPGLAGRTGANVLTF.

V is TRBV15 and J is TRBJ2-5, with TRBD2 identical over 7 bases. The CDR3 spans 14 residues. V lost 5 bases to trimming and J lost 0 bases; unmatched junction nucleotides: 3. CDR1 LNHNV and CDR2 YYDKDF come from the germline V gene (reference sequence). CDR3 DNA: TGTGCCACCAGCGCGGGACTAAACCAAGAGACCCAGTACTTC. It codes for CATSAGLNQETQYF.

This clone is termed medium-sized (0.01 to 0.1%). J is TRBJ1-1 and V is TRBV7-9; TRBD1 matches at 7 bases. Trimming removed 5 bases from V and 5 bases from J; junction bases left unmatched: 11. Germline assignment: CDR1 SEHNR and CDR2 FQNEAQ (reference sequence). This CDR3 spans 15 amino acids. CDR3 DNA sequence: TGTGCCAGCAGCCCCCGACAGGGTGGTGGAACTGAAGCTTTCTTT. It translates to CASSPRQGGGTEAFF.

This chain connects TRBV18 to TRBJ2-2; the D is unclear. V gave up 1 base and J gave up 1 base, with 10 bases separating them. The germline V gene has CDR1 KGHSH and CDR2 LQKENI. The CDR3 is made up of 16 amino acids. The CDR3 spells CASSPLAGQNTGELFF. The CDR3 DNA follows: TGTGCCAGCTCACCACTGGCTGGGCAGAACACCGGGGAGCTGTTTTTT.